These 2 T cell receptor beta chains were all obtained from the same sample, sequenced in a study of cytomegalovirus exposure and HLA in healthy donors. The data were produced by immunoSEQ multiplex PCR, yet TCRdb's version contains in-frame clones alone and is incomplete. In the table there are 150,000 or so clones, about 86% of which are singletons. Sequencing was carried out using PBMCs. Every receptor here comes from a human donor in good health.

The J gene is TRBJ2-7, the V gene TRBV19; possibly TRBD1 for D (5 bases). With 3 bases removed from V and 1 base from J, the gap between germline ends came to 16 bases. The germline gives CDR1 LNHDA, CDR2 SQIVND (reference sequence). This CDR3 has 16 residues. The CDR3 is CASSISTRTTSYEQYF. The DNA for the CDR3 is TGTGCCAGTAGTATTTCGACCCGGACAACTTCCTACGAGCAGTACTTC.

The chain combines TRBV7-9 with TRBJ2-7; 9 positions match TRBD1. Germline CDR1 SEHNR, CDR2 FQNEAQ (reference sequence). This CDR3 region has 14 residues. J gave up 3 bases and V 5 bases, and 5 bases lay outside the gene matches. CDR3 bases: TGTGCCAGCAGCCACGCGGGACAGGGCTACGAGCAGTACTTC. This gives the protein CASSHAGQGYEQYF.